This TCR beta chain was recovered during a study of OX40 agonist ivuxolimab in advanced cancers. Findings and caveats of the study: Expansion of clones was among the lowest in partial responders at 0.1-3.0 mg/kg.

Of note for this clone: Its cognate antigen is unknown.

Only in-frame clones appear in the TCRdb table, and some are missing; sequencing was by immunoSEQ multiplex PCR. This table holds 80,000 or so clones, around 90% found once. Blood was sampled at baseline, cycle 4 day 1, and cycle 7 day 1. Sequenced material: CD4+ or CD8+ T cells sorted from blood, taken in a trial of the OX40 agonist ivuxolimab. The receptor's source is an adult with an advanced solid tumor such as melanoma, head and neck, liver or kidney cancer.

CDR3 DNA sequence: TGTGCCAGCACCACCGGGACTAGTGACTCCTACGAGCAGTACTTC. Residues: CASTTGTSDSYEQYF. The chain recombines TRBV6-5 with TRBJ2-7, with 8 nucleotides matching TRBD2. Germline loops: CDR1 MNHEY, CDR2 SVGAGI. V was pared by 7 bases and J by 0 bases, with 8 bases of the junction left unmatched. The length of the CDR3 is 15 residues.